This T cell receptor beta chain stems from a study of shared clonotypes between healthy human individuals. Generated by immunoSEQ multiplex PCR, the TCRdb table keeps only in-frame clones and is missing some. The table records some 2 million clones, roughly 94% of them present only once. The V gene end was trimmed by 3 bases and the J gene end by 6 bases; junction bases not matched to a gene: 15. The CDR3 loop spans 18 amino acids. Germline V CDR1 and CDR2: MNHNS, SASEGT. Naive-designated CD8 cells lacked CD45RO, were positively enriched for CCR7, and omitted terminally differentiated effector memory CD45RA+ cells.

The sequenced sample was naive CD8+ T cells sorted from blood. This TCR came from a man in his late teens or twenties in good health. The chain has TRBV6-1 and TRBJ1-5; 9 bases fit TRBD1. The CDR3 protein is CASSEELTIQGAGQPQHF. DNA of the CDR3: TGTGCCAGCAGTGAGGAGCTCACAATACAGGGGGCGGGTCAGCCCCAGCATTTT.